The clone carrying this T cell receptor (beta chain) came up once. Antigen unknown. The sample belongs to a study of shared clonotypes between healthy human individuals. Study context: Donors, aged 18 to 49, were a couple of women and three men. Per-donor plates numbered three CD4 naive, three CD4 memory, two CD8 naive and one CD8 memory. Study outcomes and limitations: It was the non-shared clonotypes that had lower generation probabilities than clonotypes shared by all four donors.

Original handling: Junction-only immunoSEQ sequences carried no quality scores, so filtering differed. Data came from immunoSEQ multiplex PCR; TCRdb stores just in-frame clones and leaves some out. D and trimming were read from the DNA, whereas the V and J calls and clone size are those reported in that table. Of about 2,500,000 clones in the sample, 85% to 95% were seen once. V lost 6 bases and J lost 5, with 22 bases in between. The germline V gene has CDR1 MDHEN and CDR2 SYDVKM. This CDR3 is built from 16 residues. The sequencing sample was made of naive CD4+ T cells sorted from blood. Subset: CD45RA+ positively selected. The receptor was derived from a man younger than 35 in good health. V and J are TRBV28 and TRBJ2-5; D may match TRBD1 or TRBD2 (5 bases each). The CDR3 region has the DNA TGTGCCAGCAGGGAACCCGGGACCGAACAAAGGGAGACCCAGTACTTC. Translated, it gives CASREPGTEQRETQYF.